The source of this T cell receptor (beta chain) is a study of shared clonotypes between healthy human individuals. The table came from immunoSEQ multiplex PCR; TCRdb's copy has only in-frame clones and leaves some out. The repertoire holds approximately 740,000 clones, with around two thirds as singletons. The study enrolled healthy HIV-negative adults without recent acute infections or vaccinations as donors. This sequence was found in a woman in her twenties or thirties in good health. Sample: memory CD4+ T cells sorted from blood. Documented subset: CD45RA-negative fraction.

CDR3 nucleotide sequence: TGTGCCTGGAGTGTAACAGACCACACCATATATTTT. It encodes CAWSVTDHTIYF. The chain uses TRBV30 and TRBJ1-3, with no clear D. With 0 bases removed from V and 8 bases from J, the gap between germline ends came to 8 bases. The germline gives CDR1 GTSNPN, CDR2 SVGIG (reference sequence). The CDR3 has 12 residues.